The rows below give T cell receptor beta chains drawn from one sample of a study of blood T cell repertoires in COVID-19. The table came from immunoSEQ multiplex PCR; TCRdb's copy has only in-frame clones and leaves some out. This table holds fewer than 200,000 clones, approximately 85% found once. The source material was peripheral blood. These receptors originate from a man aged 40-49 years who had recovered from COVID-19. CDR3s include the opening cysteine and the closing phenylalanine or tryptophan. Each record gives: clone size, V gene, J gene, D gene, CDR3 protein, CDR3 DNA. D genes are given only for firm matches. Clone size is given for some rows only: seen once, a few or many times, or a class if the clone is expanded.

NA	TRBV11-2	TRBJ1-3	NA	CASTLSTGSGNTIYF	TGTGCCAGCACCTTATCTACAGGGTCAGGAAACACCATATATTTT
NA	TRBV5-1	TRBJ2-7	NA	CASSAWRSGEQYF	TGCGCCAGCTCGGCCTGGCGGTCGGGTGAGCAGTACTTC
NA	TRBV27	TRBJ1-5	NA	CASSLRGFEPQHF	TGTGCCAGCAGTTTAAGGGGTTTTGAGCCCCAGCATTTT
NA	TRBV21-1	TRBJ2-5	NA	CASSKEGGGETQYF	TGTGCCAGCAGCAAAGAGGGAGGTGGAGAGACCCAGTACTTC
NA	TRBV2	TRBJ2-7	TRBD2	CASSDRGAGGPYEQYF	TGTGCCAGCAGTGATCGCGGAGCGGGAGGACCCTACGAGCAGTACTTC
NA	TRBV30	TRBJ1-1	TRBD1	CAWSVSGGTEAFF	TGTGCCTGGAGTGTATCAGGGGGCACTGAAGCTTTCTTT
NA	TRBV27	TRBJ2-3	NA	CASSLFLAGTQVRPDTQYF	TGTGCCAGCAGTTTATTCCTCGCCGGGACTCAGGTCCGCCCAGATACGCAGTATTTT
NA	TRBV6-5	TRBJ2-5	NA	CASSYSGGRETQYF	TGTGCCAGCAGTTACTCTGGGGGGAGAGAGACCCAGTACTTC
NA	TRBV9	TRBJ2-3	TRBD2	CASSVAHLAGDTDTQYF	TGTGCCAGCAGCGTGGCCCATCTAGCGGGGGACACAGATACGCAGTATTTT
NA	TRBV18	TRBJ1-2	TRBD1	CASFSSTGTGGRGYTF	TGTGCCAGCTTCTCTAGTACCGGGACAGGGGGTCGTGGCTACACCTTC
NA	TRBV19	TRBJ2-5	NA	CASSVRVTQETQYF	TGTGCCAGTAGTGTTCGGGTGACCCAAGAGACCCAGTACTTC
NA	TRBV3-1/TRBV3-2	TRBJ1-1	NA	CASSQVSGNTEAFF	TGTGCCAGCAGCCAAGTGTCAGGGAACACTGAAGCTTTCTTT
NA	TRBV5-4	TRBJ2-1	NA	CASTLTGAIIEQFF	TGTGCCAGCACCCTGACAGGAGCCATTATTGAGCAGTTCTTC
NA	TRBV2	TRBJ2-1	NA	CASSPDSPNEQFF	TGTGCCAGCAGCCCGGACAGCCCCAATGAGCAGTTCTTC
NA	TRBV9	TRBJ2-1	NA	CASSVGGVTNEQFF	TGTGCCAGCAGCGTAGGCGGGGTTACCAATGAGCAGTTCTTC
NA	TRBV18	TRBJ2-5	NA	CASSPDSGETQYF	TGTGCCAGCTCACCGGACAGTGGGGAGACCCAGTACTTC
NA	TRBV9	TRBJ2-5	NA	CASSAFLGGAETQYF	TGTGCCAGCAGCGCCTTCCTTGGGGGCGCAGAGACCCAGTACTTC
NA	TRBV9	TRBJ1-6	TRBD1	CASSGGQGNSPLHF	TGTGCCAGCAGCGGGGGACAGGGAAATTCACCCCTCCACTTT
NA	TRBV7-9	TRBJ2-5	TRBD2	CASRASGSGTQYF	TGTGCCAGCAGGGCTAGCGGGAGTGGGACCCAGTACTTC
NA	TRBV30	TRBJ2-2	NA	CAWSVQGTGELFF	TGTGCCTGGAGTGTACAGGGCACCGGGGAGCTGTTTTTT
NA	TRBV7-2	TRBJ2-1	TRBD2	CASSPRTSGRNEQFF	TGTGCCAGCAGCCCCCGGACTAGCGGGAGAAATGAGCAGTTCTTC
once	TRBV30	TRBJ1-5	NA	CACSQGTVGDQPQHF	TGTGCCTGCTCACAGGGAACGGTCGGGGATCAGCCCCAGCATTTT
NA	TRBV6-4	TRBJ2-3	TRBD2	CASSDAAGVTDTQYF	TGTGCCAGCAGTGACGCGGCGGGGGTCACAGATACGCAGTATTTT
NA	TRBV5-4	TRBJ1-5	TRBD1	CASSPRDREQPQHF	TGTGCCAGCAGCCCCCGGGACAGGGAACAGCCCCAGCATTTT
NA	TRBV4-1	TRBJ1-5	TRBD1	CASSLGQGGWNQPQHF	TGCGCCAGCAGCCTGGGACAGGGTGGGTGGAATCAGCCCCAGCATTTT
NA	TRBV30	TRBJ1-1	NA	CAWRQTMNTEAFF	TGTGCCTGGAGACAGACCATGAACACTGAAGCTTTCTTT
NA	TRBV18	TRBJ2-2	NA	CASSVRSQTGELFF	TGTGCCAGCTCAGTTCGATCTCAGACCGGGGAGCTGTTTTTT
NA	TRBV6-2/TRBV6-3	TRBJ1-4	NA	CASSYGWRGSHATNEKLFF	TGTGCCAGCAGTTACGGATGGCGGGGATCCCATGCAACTAATGAAAAACTGTTTTTT
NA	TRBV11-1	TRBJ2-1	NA	CASTEVDNEQFF	TGTGCCAGCACCGAGGTGGACAATGAGCAGTTCTTC
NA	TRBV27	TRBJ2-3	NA	CASSPRGGFASDTQYF	TGTGCCAGCAGCCCACGAGGCGGGTTCGCGTCGGATACGCAGTATTTT
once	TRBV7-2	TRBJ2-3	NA	CASSLRRLADTQYF	TGTGCCAGCAGCTTACGCAGACTGGCAGATACGCAGTATTTT
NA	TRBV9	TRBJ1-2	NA	CASRAGGEHGYTF	TGTGCCAGCAGAGCGGGGGGGGAGCATGGCTACACCTTC
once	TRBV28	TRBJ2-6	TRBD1	CASRLQGVSGANVLTF	TGTGCCAGCAGGTTGCAGGGGGTTTCTGGGGCCAACGTCCTGACTTTC
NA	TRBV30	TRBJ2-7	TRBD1	CAWSTGTGGGEQYF	TGTGCCTGGAGTACCGGGACAGGGGGCGGGGAGCAGTACTTC
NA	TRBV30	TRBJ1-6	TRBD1	CAWSTGGFGNSPLHF	TGTGCCTGGAGTACAGGGGGCTTCGGGAATTCACCCCTCCACTTT
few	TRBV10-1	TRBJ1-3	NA	CASNKEPSGNTIYF	TGCGCCAGTAATAAGGAGCCCTCTGGAAACACCATATATTTT
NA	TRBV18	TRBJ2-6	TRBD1	CASSLQGGGSGANVLTF	TGTGCCAGCTCCCTACAGGGGGGCGGCTCTGGGGCCAACGTCCTGACTTTC
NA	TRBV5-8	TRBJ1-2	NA	CASSDSFGYTF	TGTGCCAGTAGCGACAGCTTTGGCTACACCTTC
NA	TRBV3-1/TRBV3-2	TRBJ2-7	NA	CASSHRVHEQYF	TGTGCCAGCAGTCACAGGGTCCACGAGCAGTACTTC
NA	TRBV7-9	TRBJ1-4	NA	CASSSQALNEKLFF	TGTGCCAGCAGTTCACAGGCCCTTAATGAAAAACTGTTTTTT
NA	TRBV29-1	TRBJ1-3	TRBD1	CSVLGQGGGNTIYF	TGCAGCGTTCTTGGACAGGGTGGAGGAAACACCATATATTTT
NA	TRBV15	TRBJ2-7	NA	CATSSRRGNEQYF	TGTGCCACCAGCAGCCGCCGGGGAAACGAGCAGTACTTC
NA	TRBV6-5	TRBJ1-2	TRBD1	CASTPGTVYGYTF	TGTGCCAGCACCCCGGGGACAGTCTATGGCTACACCTTC
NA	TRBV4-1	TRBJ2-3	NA	CASSQLTGSTDTQYF	TGCGCCAGCAGCCAATTAACAGGGAGCACAGATACGCAGTATTTT
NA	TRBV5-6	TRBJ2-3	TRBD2	CASSVGGLAGDTQYF	TGTGCCAGCAGCGTCGGAGGGCTAGCGGGAGATACGCAGTATTTT
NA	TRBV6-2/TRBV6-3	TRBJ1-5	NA	CASSYSRVYSNQPQHF	TGTGCCAGCAGTTACTCGCGGGTTTATAGCAATCAGCCCCAGCATTTT
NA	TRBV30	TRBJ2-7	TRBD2	CAWRLAGTYEQYF	TGTGCCTGGCGACTAGCGGGGACCTACGAGCAGTACTTC
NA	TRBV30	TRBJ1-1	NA	CAWIEALNTEAFF	TGTGCCTGGATTGAGGCCCTGAACACTGAAGCTTTCTTT
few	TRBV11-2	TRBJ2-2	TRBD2	CASSHRLAGVVTGELFF	TGTGCCAGCAGCCACAGACTAGCGGGAGTCGTCACCGGGGAGCTGTTTTTT
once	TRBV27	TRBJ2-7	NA	CASTVARDGGYEQYF	TGTGCCAGCACCGTTGCCCGGGACGGGGGCTACGAGCAGTACTTC
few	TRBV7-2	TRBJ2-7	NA	CASSPRDLSYEQYF	TGTGCCAGCAGCCCCCGGGACTTATCCTACGAGCAGTACTTC
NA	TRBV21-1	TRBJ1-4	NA	CASSGPGQGNEKLFF	TGTGCCAGCAGCGGTCCGGGACAGGGTAATGAAAAACTGTTTTTT